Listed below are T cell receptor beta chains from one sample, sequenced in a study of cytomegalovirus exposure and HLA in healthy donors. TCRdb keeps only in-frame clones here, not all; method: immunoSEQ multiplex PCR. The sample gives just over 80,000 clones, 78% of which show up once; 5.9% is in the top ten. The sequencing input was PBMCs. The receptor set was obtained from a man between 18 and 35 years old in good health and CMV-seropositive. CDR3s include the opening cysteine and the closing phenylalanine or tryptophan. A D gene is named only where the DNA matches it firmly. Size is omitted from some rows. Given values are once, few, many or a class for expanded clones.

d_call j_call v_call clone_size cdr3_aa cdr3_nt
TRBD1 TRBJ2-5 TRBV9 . CASSAGQGRETQYF TGTGCCAGCAGCGCCGGACAGGGGAGGGAGACCCAGTACTTC
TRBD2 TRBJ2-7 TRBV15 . CATSKGLAVSSEQYF TGTGCCACCAGCAAAGGACTAGCGGTTTCTAGCGAGCAGTACTTC
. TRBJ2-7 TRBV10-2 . CASAVSYEQYF TGCGCCAGCGCGGTCTCCTACGAGCAGTACTTC
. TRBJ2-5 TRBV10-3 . CAIRTAGSETQYF TGTGCCATCAGGACCGCAGGGTCTGAGACCCAGTACTTC
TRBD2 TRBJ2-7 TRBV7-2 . CASSLRTSESYEQYF TGTGCCAGCAGCCTACGGACTAGCGAATCCTACGAGCAGTACTTC
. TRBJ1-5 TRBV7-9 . CASSLAGLNQPQHF TGTGCCAGCAGCTTAGCGGGCTTAAATCAGCCCCAGCATTTT
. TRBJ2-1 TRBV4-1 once CASSQDPNGNEQFF TGCGCCAGCAGCCAAGACCCCAACGGCAATGAGCAGTTCTTC
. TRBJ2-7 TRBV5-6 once CASSSLQGKQYF TGTGCCAGCAGCTCATTACAGGGAAAGCAGTACTTC
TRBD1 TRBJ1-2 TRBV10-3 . CAISAGTGANYGYTF TGTGCCATCAGTGCCGGGACAGGAGCTAACTATGGCTACACCTTC
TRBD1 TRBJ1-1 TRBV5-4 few CASLTTGKNTEAFF TGTGCCAGCCTTACGACAGGGAAGAACACTGAAGCTTTCTTT
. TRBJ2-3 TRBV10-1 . CASSVDYDTQYF TGCGCCAGCAGCGTGGACTATGATACGCAGTATTTT
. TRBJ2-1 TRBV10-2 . CASSLQGEQFF TGCGCCAGCAGCCTCCAGGGGGAGCAGTTCTTC
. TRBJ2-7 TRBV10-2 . CASSETQGWGYEQYF TGCGCCAGCAGTGAAACACAGGGTTGGGGATACGAGCAGTACTTC
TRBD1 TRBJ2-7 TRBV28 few CASRIRDRVREQYF TGTGCCAGCAGGATCCGGGACAGGGTTCGCGAGCAGTACTTC
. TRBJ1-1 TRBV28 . CASSLKAQGAFF TGTGCCAGCAGTTTGAAGGCGCAGGGAGCTTTCTTT
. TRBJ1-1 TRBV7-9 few CASSLVQGIEAFF TGTGCCAGCAGCTTAGTACAGGGAATTGAAGCTTTCTTT
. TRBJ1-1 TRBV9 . CASSVAENTEAFF TGTGCCAGCAGCGTAGCAGAGAACACTGAAGCTTTCTTT
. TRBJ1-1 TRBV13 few CASSLWGDEAFF TGTGCCAGCAGCTTATGGGGCGATGAAGCTTTCTTT
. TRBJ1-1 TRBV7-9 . CASSNTPWGNTEAFF TGTGCCAGCAGCAACACCCCATGGGGCAACACTGAAGCTTTCTTT
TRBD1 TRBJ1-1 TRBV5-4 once CASSEGQVTEAFF TGTGCCAGCAGCGAGGGACAGGTCACTGAAGCTTTCTTT